What follows are 27 T cell receptor beta chains derived from one specimen sequenced in a study of identical twins. TCRdb reanalysed the 5' RACE reads using MiXCR and keeps one entry per CDR3 protein. Of 1.5 million or so distinct CDR3 sequences listed, around 33% are singletons. Sequenced material: cord blood. The receptor set was obtained from a newborn girl in good health.

This clonotype was observed at least ten times. The V and J genes are TRBV12-3 or TRBV12-4 and TRBJ2-7, with D perhaps TRBD1 (5 bases). This CDR3 comprises 15 residues. V was cut by 0 bases and J by 0 bases, with 9 bases left in between. CDR3 sequence (DNA): TGTGCCAGCAGTTTAGCAACAGGTGTCTCCTACGAGCAGTACTTC. Translating it yields CASSLATGVSYEQYF.

The sample holds one count of this clonotype. The chain couples TRBV21-1 to TRBJ2-6; the table names TRBD1, a call not compared with the DNA. TRBV21-1 is a pseudogene locus. The CDR3 spans 14 residues. The CDR3 DNA reads TGTGCCGGGACGGGGACCTCTGGGGCCAACGTCCTGACTTTC. This encodes CAGTGTSGANVLTF.

This clonotype has a handful of counts. CDR3 sequence (DNA): TGTGCCAGCAGCTTAGGATGGGCGGGAGGGCCCGGCACAGATACGCAGTATTTT. This codes for CASSLGWAGGPGTDTQYF. The rearrangement links TRBV7-2 to TRBJ2-3; TRBD2 agrees at 9 bases. With V trimmed by 1 base and J by 1 base, 9 bases remained unmatched. This CDR3 contains 18 residues. Germline CDR1 SGHTA, CDR2 FQGNSA. Combining the CDR3 with reference TRBV7-2 and TRBJ2-3 gives the whole variable domain GAGVSQSPSNKVTEKGKDVELRCDPISGHTALYWYRQSLGQGLEFLIYFQGNSAPDKSGLPSDRFSAERTGGSVSTLTIQRTQQEDSAVYLCASSLGWAGGPGTDTQYFGPGTRLTVL.

This clonotype occurred a few times. The rearrangement links TRBV3-1 to TRBJ2-3; TRBD2 is a possible D gene (5 bases). V lost 3 bases to trimming and J lost 6 bases, with 10 bases between them. Germline assignment: CDR1 LGHDT and CDR2 YNNKEL (reference sequence). This CDR3 has 13 amino acids. The CDR3 DNA sequence: TGTGCCAGCAGCCAGTTTCCTAGCGATACGCAGTATTTT. Its translation is CASSQFPSDTQYF.

The rearrangement joins TRBV6-1 to TRBJ1-2; no definite D call. Germline CDR1 and CDR2: MNHNS and SASEGT. The CDR3 length is 16 residues. V was cut by 3 bases and J by 4 bases, with 18 bases left in between. The CDR3 nucleotides are TGTGCCAGCAGTGAGCCCTCAGGCGGGATCCTCTATGGCTACACCTTC. Protein: CASSEPSGGILYGYTF.

This rearrangement joins TRBV28 to TRBJ1-4, with D possibly TRBD1 on 6 matching bases. Trimming took 8 bases from V and 0 from J, leaving 10 bases between them. Germline V gene data show CDR1 as MDHEN and CDR2 as SYDVKM. The CDR3 has 14 amino acids. The chain's CDR3 is CASPTGTTNEKLFF. The CDR3, as DNA: TGTGCCAGCCCCACAGGGACAACTAATGAAAAACTGTTTTTT.

V is TRBV6-1 and J is TRBJ1-4; 12 nucleotides agree with TRBD1. After removal of 1 base from V and 7 bases from J, the junction contained 4 bases not matched to a gene. The CDR3 covers 16 residues. CDR1 and CDR2 from the germline V gene are MNHNS and SASEGT. The CDR3 nucleotides read TGTGCCAGCAGTGAAGTGGGACAGGGGGCAGGTGAAAAACTGTTTTTT. As protein: CASSEVGQGAGEKLFF.

This chain links TRBV5-1 with TRBJ1-6; possible D gene TRBD1, 6 bases. The CDR3 has 16 residues. The V end was cut by 4 bases, the J end by 6 bases, with 17 bases between. Germline V CDR1 and CDR2: SGHRS, YFSETQ. The CDR3 here is CASSLQDSPTNSPLHF. For the CDR3, the DNA is TGCGCCAGCAGCCTGCAGGACAGCCCAACTAATTCACCCCTCCACTTT.

This clonotype has only one observation. The rearrangement links TRBV5-1 to TRBJ2-5; D remains ambiguous. The end of the DNA aligns better with TRBJ2-7, so the J call may be wrong. Germline CDR1 and CDR2: SGHRS and YFSETQ. The CDR3 has 13 residues. DNA for the CDR3: TGCGCCAGCAGCGTGCAACGGGCCTACGAGCAGTACTTC. Its translation is CASSVQRAYEQYF.

The chain recombines TRBV30 with TRBJ1-1; a weak D match, TRBD1 (6 bases). Trimming pared 5 bases from V and 10 bases from J, leaving 14 bases between. This CDR3 is built from 11 residues. Germline values: CDR1 GTSNPN, CDR2 SVGIG (reference sequence). As DNA, the CDR3 is TGTGCCTGGGGGCAGGGGCTAGGAGCTTTCTTT. Translating gives CAWGQGLGAFF.

This clonotype was recorded many times. The chain combines TRBV4-2 with TRBJ1-2, with D possibly matching TRBD1 (5 bases). The V and J ends lost 0 bases and 0 bases respectively, with 11 bases between them. Germline V CDR1 and CDR2: LGHNA, YNFKEQ. The CDR3 totals 16 residues. The CDR3, as DNA: TGTGCCAGCAGCCAAGATTTGGGGCAGCCTAACTATGGCTACACCTTC. This encodes CASSQDLGQPNYGYTF.

The chain recombines TRBV7-2 with TRBJ2-3; TRBD2 aligns across 7 bases. The trim removed 3 bases at V and 4 bases at J, leaving 7 bases unmatched. Germline CDR1 and CDR2: SGHTA and FQGNSA. This CDR3 spans 15 amino acids. CDR3 amino acids: CASSFSGTTADTQYF. The CDR3 nucleotides are TGTGCCAGCAGCTTCAGCGGGACCACCGCAGATACGCAGTATTTT. Drawing the rest from reference TRBV7-2 and TRBJ2-3, the complete variable domain is GAGVSQSPSNKVTEKGKDVELRCDPISGHTALYWYRQSLGQGLEFLIYFQGNSAPDKSGLPSDRFSAERTGGSVSTLTIQRTQQEDSAVYLCASSFSGTTADTQYFGPGTRLTVL.

The chain carries TRBV27 and TRBJ2-4; 9 positions match TRBD1. The end of the DNA fits TRBJ2-7 better, so the J call may be wrong. The V gene's germline CDR1 is MNHEY and CDR2 SMNVEV (reference sequence). The CDR3 has 14 residues. In DNA, the CDR3 is TGTGCCAGCAGTTTAAAGACAGGGGGAAACGAGCAGTACTTC. Its protein product is CASSLKTGGNEQYF.

This clonotype was recorded a few times. The J gene is TRBJ1-1, the V gene TRBV20-1; weak D call: TRBD1 (6 bases). Germline CDR1 is DFQATT and CDR2 is SNEGSKA (reference sequence). V gave up 2 bases and J gave up 2 bases, with 12 bases separating them. CDR3 length: 14 amino acids. The DNA for the CDR3 is TGCAGTGCTAGAAAGGGGGGGGTTAACACTGAAGCTTTCTTT. Protein: CSARKGGVNTEAFF.

This clonotype has a handful of counts. This chain connects TRBV7-8 to TRBJ1-2; unclear D gene. The germline V and J ends were trimmed by 2 bases and 7 bases, with 23 bases remaining between them. The CDR3 consists of 17 residues. Germline assignment: CDR1 SGHVS and CDR2 FQNEAQ. CDR3 loop: CASSLPAPTYRGSGYTF. The CDR3 DNA reads as TGTGCCAGCAGCTTACCAGCCCCGACCTACCGGGGTAGTGGCTACACCTTC.

In its sample, this clonotype was seen a few times. V gene TRBV20-1 combines with J gene TRBJ2-3; D is unclear. The CDR3 has 13 residues. Looked up from germline, CDR1 is DFQATT and CDR2 is SNEGSKA (reference sequence). V was clipped by 1 base and J by 3 bases, with 8 bases between them. Here the CDR3 DNA reads TGCAGTGCTAGAGGAGCCACAACAGATACGCAGTATTTT. It translates to CSARGATTDTQYF.

Only one count was recorded for this clonotype. This rearrangement joins TRBV28 to TRBJ1-1; 9 bases align to TRBD1. This CDR3 has 15 amino acids. Germline CDR1 reads MDHEN; CDR2 reads SYDVKM. V trimming: 5 bases; J trimming: 3 bases; junction bases outside the gene matches: 7. CDR3 amino acids: CASSRDREIDTEAFF. For the CDR3, the DNA is TGTGCCAGCAGTCGGGACAGGGAGATTGACACTGAAGCTTTCTTT.

The chain joins TRBV20-1 to TRBJ1-5, with a tentative D call TRBD1 (5 bases). Germline V lookup: CDR1 DFQATT, CDR2 SNEGSKA (reference sequence). V lost 2 bases to trimming and J lost 0 bases, with 14 bases between them. This CDR3 is built from 16 residues. The CDR3 region is CSARTGGRYSNQPQHF. In DNA, the CDR3 is TGCAGTGCTAGAACAGGAGGCCGATATAGCAATCAGCCCCAGCATTTT.

CDR3 in DNA: TGCGCCAGCAGCCTAGGACAGGGTCGGTCAGCTGAAGCTTTCTTT. Residues: CASSLGQGRSAEAFF. V gene TRBV5-1 combines with J gene TRBJ1-1, with 8 nucleotides matching TRBD1. Germline V gene data show CDR1 as SGHRS and CDR2 as YFSETQ. This CDR3 comprises 15 residues. After removal of 4 bases from V and 6 bases from J, the junction contained 11 bases not matched to a gene.

The genes are TRBV14 and TRBJ2-6; D gene unclear. This CDR3 contains 17 residues. V was clipped by 0 bases and J by 0 bases, with 9 bases between them. Germline V CDR1 and CDR2: SGHDN, FVKESK. The CDR3 bases are TGTGCCAGCAGCCAAGATGCCGGTTCCTCTGGGGCCAACGTCCTGACTTTC. Amino acids: CASSQDAGSSGANVLTF.

The table lists this clonotype with many counts. The chain couples TRBV12-3 or TRBV12-4 to TRBJ1-2; the match to TRBD1 covers 7 bases. The ends lost 6 bases at V and 0 bases at J; junction bases unmatched: 7. The CDR3 runs 15 residues. This chain's CDR3 is CASSPGQLSNYGYTF. CDR3 in DNA: TGTGCCAGCAGCCCGGGACAGCTATCTAACTATGGCTACACCTTC.

V gene TRBV10-3 combines with J gene TRBJ2-1, with a possible D match to TRBD1 (5 bases). The tail of the sequence fits TRBJ2-7 better, so the J call may be wrong. Germline assignment: CDR1 ENHRY and CDR2 SYGVKD. The CDR3 length is 15 residues. CDR3 DNA sequence: TGTGCCATCAGTGAGGGGCAGGGCTCCTACAATGAGCAGTACTTC. This encodes CAISEGQGSYNEQYF.

This clonotype was observed a few times. This sequence joins TRBV6-5 and TRBJ2-3; no definite D call. V lost 6 bases to trimming and J lost 2 bases, with 15 bases between them. There are 15 residues in the CDR3. CDR1 is MNHEY, CDR2 SVGAGI, per germline. CDR3 protein: CASSPVGFLTDTQYF. The CDR3 DNA reads TGTGCCAGCAGCCCCGTAGGATTCCTCACAGATACGCAGTATTTT.

Only a few counts were recorded for this clonotype. V is TRBV27 and J is TRBJ1-5; a weak D match, TRBD1 (5 bases). Germline CDR1 reads MNHEY; CDR2 reads SMNVEV (reference sequence). The CDR3 has 15 residues. V gave up 3 bases and J gave up 4 bases, with 13 bases separating them. Here the CDR3 reads CASSLRGFGNQPQHF. The CDR3 DNA sequence: TGTGCCAGCAGTTTGCGGGGGTTTGGTAATCAGCCCCAGCATTTT.

V gene TRBV18 combines with J gene TRBJ2-3; D unresolved. Germline V gene lookup returns CDR1 KGHSH and CDR2 LQKENI. This CDR3 has 13 amino acids. V was clipped by 3 bases and J by 5 bases, with 9 bases between them. CDR3 DNA: TGTGCCAGCTCACCCTCGGGTCTAGATACGCAGTATTTT. It encodes CASSPSGLDTQYF.

The rearrangement joins TRBV24-1 to TRBJ2-5; the D gene is possibly TRBD2 (7 bases). Trimming removed 4 bases at V and 4 bases at J, with 18 bases between. This CDR3 is built from 16 residues. Germline assignment: CDR1 KGHDR and CDR2 SFDVKD. In DNA, the CDR3 is TGTGCCACCAGTGACCCTGTGGGGGGGCGCGGAGAGACCCAGTACTTC. Protein: CATSDPVGGRGETQYF.

About this clonotype itself: Possible read error: a much larger clone is one base away. The chain combines TRBV28 with TRBJ2-2, with D unresolved. The CDR3 is 11 amino acids. The germline CDR1 and CDR2 sequences are MDHEN and SYDVKM. CDR3 nucleotide sequence: TGTGCCAGCAGTGACACCAGGGAGCTGTTTTTT. It translates to CASSDTRELFF.